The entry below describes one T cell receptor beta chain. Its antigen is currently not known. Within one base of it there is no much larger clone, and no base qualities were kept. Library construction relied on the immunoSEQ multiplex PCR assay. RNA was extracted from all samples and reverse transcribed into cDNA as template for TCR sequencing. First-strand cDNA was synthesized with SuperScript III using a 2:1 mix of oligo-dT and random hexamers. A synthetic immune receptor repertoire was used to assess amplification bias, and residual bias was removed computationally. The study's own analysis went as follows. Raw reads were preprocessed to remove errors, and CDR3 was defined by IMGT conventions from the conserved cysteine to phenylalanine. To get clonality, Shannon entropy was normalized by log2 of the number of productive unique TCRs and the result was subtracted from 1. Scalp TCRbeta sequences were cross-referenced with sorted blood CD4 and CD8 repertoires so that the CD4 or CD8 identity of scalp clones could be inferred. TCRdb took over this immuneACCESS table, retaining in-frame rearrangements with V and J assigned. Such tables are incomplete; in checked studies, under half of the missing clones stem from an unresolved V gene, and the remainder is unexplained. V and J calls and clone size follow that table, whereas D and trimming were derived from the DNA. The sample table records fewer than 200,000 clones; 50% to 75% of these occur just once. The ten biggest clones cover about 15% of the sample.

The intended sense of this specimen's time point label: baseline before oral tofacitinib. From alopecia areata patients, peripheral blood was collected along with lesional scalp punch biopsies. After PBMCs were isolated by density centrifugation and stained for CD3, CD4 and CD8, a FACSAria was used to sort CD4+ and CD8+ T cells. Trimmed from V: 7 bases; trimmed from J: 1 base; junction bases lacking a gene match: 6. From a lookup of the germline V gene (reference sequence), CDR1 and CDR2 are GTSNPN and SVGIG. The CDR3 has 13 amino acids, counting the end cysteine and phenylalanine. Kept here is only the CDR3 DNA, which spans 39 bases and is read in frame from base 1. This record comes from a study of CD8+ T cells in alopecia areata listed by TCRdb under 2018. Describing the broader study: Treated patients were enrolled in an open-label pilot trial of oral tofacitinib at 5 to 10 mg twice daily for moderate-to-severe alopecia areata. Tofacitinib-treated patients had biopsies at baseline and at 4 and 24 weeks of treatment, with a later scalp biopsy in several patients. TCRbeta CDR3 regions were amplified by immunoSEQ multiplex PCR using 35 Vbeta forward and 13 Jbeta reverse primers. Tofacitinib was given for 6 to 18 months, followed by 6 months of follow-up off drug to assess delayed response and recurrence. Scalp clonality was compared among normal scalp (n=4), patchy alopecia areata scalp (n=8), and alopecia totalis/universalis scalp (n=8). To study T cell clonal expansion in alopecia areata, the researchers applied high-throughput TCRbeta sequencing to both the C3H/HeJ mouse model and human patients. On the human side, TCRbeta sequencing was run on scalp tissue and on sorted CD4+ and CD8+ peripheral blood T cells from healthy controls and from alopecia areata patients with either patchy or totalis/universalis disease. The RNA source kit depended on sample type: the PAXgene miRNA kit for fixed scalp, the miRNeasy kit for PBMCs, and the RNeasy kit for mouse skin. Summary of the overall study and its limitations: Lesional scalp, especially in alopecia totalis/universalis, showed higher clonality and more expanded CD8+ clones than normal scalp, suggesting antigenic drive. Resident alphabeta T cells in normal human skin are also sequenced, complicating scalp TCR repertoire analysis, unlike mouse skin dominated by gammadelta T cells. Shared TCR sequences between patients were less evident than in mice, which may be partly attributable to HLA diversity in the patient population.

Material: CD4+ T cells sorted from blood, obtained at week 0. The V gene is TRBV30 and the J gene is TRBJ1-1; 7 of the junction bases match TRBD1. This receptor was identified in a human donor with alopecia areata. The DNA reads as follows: TGTGCCTTTAACAGGGGCGCGAACACTGAAGCTTTCTTT. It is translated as CAFNRGANTEAFF. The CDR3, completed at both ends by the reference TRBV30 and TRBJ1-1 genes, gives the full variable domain SQTIHQWPATLVQPVGSPLSLECTVEGTSNPNLYWYRQAAGRGLQLLFYSVGIGQISSEVPQNLSASRPQDRQFILSSKKLLLSDSGFYLCAFNRGANTEAFFGQGTRLTVV.